The 4 T cell receptor beta chains given below trace back to one sample, sequenced in a study of T cell repertoires in aging, cancer and after chemotherapy. TCR beta rearrangements were amplified from peripheral blood genomic DNA. A mixed TRB-A/B primer pool amplified rearranged TRB by multiplex touch-down PCR. TCRdb called the multiplex PCR reads again in MiXCR, with one record for every CDR3 protein. The table has some 3,000 distinct CDR3 sequences, about 26% seen once. Sequencing was performed on blood. The receptors were sampled from a human donor with a solid tumor.

The rearrangement uses TRBV14 and TRBJ1-2; D call uncertain. The CDR3 contains 13 residues. V was cut by 4 bases and J by 7 bases, with 13 bases left in between. Per the germline V gene, CDR1 is SGHDN and CDR2 is FVKESK. CDR3 bases: TGTGCCAGCAGCCCGAAAGCGAGGGTTGGCTACACCTTC. Translating gives CASSPKARVGYTF.

This clonotype is labeled as medium-sized. V gene TRBV20-1 combines with J gene TRBJ2-2; 10 nucleotides match TRBD2. J lost 0 bases, V lost 8 bases, and 9 bases had no gene match. The length of the CDR3 is 16 residues. Looked up from germline, CDR1 is DFQATT and CDR2 is SNEGSKA (reference sequence). CDR3 sequence: CSLSGRVEANTGELFF. The DNA of the CDR3 is TGCAGTCTCAGCGGGAGGGTTGAAGCGAACACCGGGGAGCTGTTTTTT.

This clonotype was seen more than once but under ten times. The CDR3 nucleotides are TGTGCCAGCAGCTGGACTAGAGGTGTAGCAGATACGCAGTATTTT. This gives the protein CASSWTRGVADTQYF. The chain couples TRBV5-5 to TRBJ2-3; 7 bases align to TRBD2. Germline CDR1 and CDR2: SGHKS and YYEKEE (reference sequence). V was clipped by 3 bases and J by 4 bases; unmatched bases: 8. The CDR3 is 15 residues long.

As concerns this clonotype: The germline gene is not matched at one end of the junction; a read error may be the cause. The V and J genes are TRBV24-1 and TRBJ2-1; D is perhaps TRBD1 (5 bases). Germline V gives CDR1 KGHDR, CDR2 SFDVKD. CDR3 length equals 13 residues. In nucleotides, the CDR3 is TGTGCCACCAATTCAGGGAACAACAATAAGCAGTTCTTC. Translation: CATNSGNNNKQFF.